This T cell receptor beta chain was profiled in a study of regulatory T cells in long-lasting Graves disease (dated by TCRdb to about 2021). For context, the study as a whole: Newly diagnosed Graves' disease patients had taken antithyroid drugs for less than 3 months. Persistent Graves' disease patients were compared with newly diagnosed Graves' disease patients by peripheral blood TCR sequencing and RNA sequencing. The study was conducted in China and was registered as a clinical trial. A total of some 33 samples were covered by TCR sequencing, comprising approximately 13 persistent and around 20 newly diagnosed Graves' disease patients. Study-wide conclusions, independent of this receptor: Only the TCR beta chain was sequenced and analyzed. As a limitation, the authors acknowledged that the small sample size may reduce accuracy. Preferential use of TRBV28, TRBJ1-2 and TRBJ2-5 was observed in persistent disease, whereas TRBV20-1 and TRBJ2-1 were favored in newly diagnosed disease. Because the primary lesion, thyroid tissue, could not be accessed, the study looked at peripheral blood alone. More public clonotypes were shared among persistent patients (roughly 2,700) than among newly diagnosed patients (roughly 1,000). Compared with newly diagnosed patients, patients with persistent Graves' disease had lower TCR Shannon entropy and fewer highly expanded clones, which suggests clonal expansion.

Library creation used multiplex PCR. TCRdb shows the sequencer as Illumina HiSeq 4000. iRepertoire HTBI primers and Arm-PCR amplification of CDR3 regions were used to construct TCR beta libraries. Before sequencing, the PCR products went through gel purification. From the authors' description of their analysis: Gene usage analysis of CDR3 amino acid clonotypes relied on the approximately 60 TRBV and more than twelve TRBJ segments identified across samples. Filtered high-quality paired reads were merged into contigs using COPE and FqMerger. BLAST was used to align contigs to IMGT TRBV, TRBD and TRBJ reference genes, and CDR3 was defined according to IMGT. Any clonotype with a frequency above 0.1% was classified as a highly expanded clone. Shannon entropy was used to measure repertoire diversity, and the Gini coefficient was used to measure V-J evenness. Public clonotypes were defined as clonotypes shared by more than one individual. TCRdb trimmed the raw reads at Q25, called clones with MiXCR and kept productive beta chains. Every distinct CDR3 protein forms one entry, paired with its most common genes and DNA. The V and J calls come from TCRdb's annotation, not from the publication. The sample table records about 500,000 distinct CDR3 sequences; more than 10% of these occur just once. In total, the top ten clones hold around 9.3% of the sample.

This clonotype has at least ten counts. No antigen is known for it. Qualities for individual bases were not recorded, and no much larger clone is one base off. Looking up the germline V gene (reference sequence) yields CDR1 DFQATT and CDR2 SNEGSKA. Counted from cysteine to phenylalanine, this CDR3 has 12 amino acids. Solely the CDR3 DNA is kept, with 36 bases framed from the first base. The V and J ends are trimmed by 1 base and 8 bases, leaving 8 bases between them. The time point label corresponds to: newly diagnosed GD, antithyroid drugs for less than 3 months. For both TCR sequencing and RNA sequencing, RNA was extracted from PBMCs using TRIzol. The diagnosis of Graves' disease was made according to American Thyroid Association guidelines. Patients were recruited from an endocrinology department in Xi'an, China. Each patient gave approximately 8.8 milliliters of peripheral blood, collected in an EDTA anticoagulant tube. Ficoll Paque Plus density gradient separation was used to isolate PBMCs, and no additional T cell sorting was done. An Agilent 2100 Bioanalyzer and agarose gel were used to check RNA quality, and a NanoDrop 2000 was used to measure RNA concentration.

Separately, the same data were catalogued under a study of T cells in Graves' hyperthyroidism and ophthalmopathy. As noted in the second study: Stable Graves' hyperthyroidism was defined as the absence of progression to ophthalmopathy over 18 months of follow-up. Hyperthyroidism patients were aged 18 to 65 years and newly diagnosed, with disease duration of less than 2 months. Patients with uncontrolled infections, other autoimmune diseases, pregnancy or lactation were excluded. Diagnoses were established on the basis of clinical symptoms, serum thyroxine and TRAb, thyroid ultrasound, and orbital computed tomography. The first round of RT-PCR for the TCR CDR3 was performed with the HTBI primer set and the Qiagen OneStep RT-PCR kit. Most expanded thyroid clonotypes (frequency above 0.001) were also detected in blood, suggesting blood repertoires may reflect thyroid immune responses. A 13 V-J signature model separated ophthalmopathy from stable hyperthyroidism, with about 88% sensitivity and roughly 81% specificity in cross-validation and 80%/75% in testing. In validation, the model predicted progression to ophthalmopathy a median of about 6.5 months before onset, with 65% to 71% sensitivity and 72.22% specificity. A discovery cohort of about 100 patients, about 40 with Graves' ophthalmopathy and 55 to 60 with stable Graves' hyperthyroidism, was used to find distinguishing TCR V-J signatures. Prospective prediction of ophthalmopathy was tested in an independent validation cohort of some 19 hyperthyroidism patients and 15 to 17 patients who later progressed to ophthalmopathy. The 75 to 100 discovery patients were randomly split 7:3 into training and test sets. In about 6 Graves' hyperthyroidism patients, the study also compared T-cell repertoires from thyroid tissue with T-cell repertoires from blood. After sampling, hyperthyroidism patients received methimazole starting at 30 mg daily, and ophthalmopathy patients received high-dose intravenous methylprednisolone. Libraries were constructed in a second round of multiplex PCR, after which size selection and purification were carried out. The libraries were sequenced on an Illumina HiSeq2000 using paired-end 100 bp reads. SOAPnuke was used to process the raw data, removing reads that contained adapters or uncalled bases, had a mean Phred below 15, or lacked an exact match to the constant primer or identifier. COPE v1.2.5 was used to merge high-quality paired reads, and clonotypes were defined as unique nucleotide sequences. MiTCR v1.1 was used to align clonotypes to the IMGT TRBV, TRBD and TRBJ reference segments. Only V-J combinations with frequency above 0.0001, covering 99% to 99.2% of repertoires, were analysed. The TCS score was defined as the ratio of F50 (clonal expansion) to E x V (chaos), calculated using BLOSUM62-based TCRdist between CDR3 peptides within each V-J. Welch's t-statistics and random forest reduced roughly 530 V-J features to 10 to 15, which were used in a naive Bayes classifier (R e1071). Sample size was not statistically predetermined, and investigators were not blinded to group allocation. The paper reports TCR Vbeta CDR3 sequencing of 130 to 150 peripheral blood samples: fewer than 50 ophthalmopathy, roughly 80 hyperthyroidism and around 17 progressor patients.

The receptor was isolated from a young woman with Graves disease. Donor details come from another sample of the same person, matched by shared clones. This chain is built from TRBV20-1 and TRBJ1-4, with no reliable assignment of the D segment. The sequenced sample was peripheral blood mononuclear cells (PBMCs), obtained at new diagnosis, from a patient treated with antithyroid drugs. The CDR3 reads CSARVPQEKLFF. Read as DNA, the sequence is TGCAGTGCTAGAGTACCTCAAGAAAAACTGTTTTTT.